By share, the clone carrying this T cell receptor delta chain counts as large. The source of the sample is a study of gammadelta T cells in human blood. The CDR3 is 17 residues long. Germline V gene sequence: CDR1 GEAIGNYY, CDR2 EKD. V was shortened by 2 bases and J by 4 bases, with 22 bases between the two germline ends. TCRdb re-called the RT-PCR reads via CATT. The sample carries over 800 delta-chain clones, 25% to 30% recorded once. The clonotype originates from a human donor. Sequencing used Vgamma9Vdelta2 gamma-delta T cells from adult blood. The chain recombines TRDV2 with TRDJ1; perhaps TRDD3 as D (5 bases). In nucleotides, the CDR3 is TGTGCCTGTGACAAGTTGGCGGACCGCGAGGGGGGCGATAAACTCATCTTT. This gives the protein CACDKLADREGGDKLIF.